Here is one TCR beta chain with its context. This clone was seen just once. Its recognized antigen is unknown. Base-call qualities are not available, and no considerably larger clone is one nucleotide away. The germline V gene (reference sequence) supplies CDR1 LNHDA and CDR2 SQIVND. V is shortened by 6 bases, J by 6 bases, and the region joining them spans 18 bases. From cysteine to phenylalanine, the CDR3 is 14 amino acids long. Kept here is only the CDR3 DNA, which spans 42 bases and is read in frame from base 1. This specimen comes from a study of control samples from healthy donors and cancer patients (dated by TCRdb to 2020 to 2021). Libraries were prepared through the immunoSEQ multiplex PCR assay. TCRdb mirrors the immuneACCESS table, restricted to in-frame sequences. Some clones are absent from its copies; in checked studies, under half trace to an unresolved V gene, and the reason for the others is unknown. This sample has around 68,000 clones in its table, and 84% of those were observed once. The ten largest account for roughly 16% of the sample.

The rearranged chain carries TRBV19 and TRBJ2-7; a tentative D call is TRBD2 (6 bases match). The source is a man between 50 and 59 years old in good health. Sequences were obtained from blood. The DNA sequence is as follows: TGTGCCAGTAGGGGCTCTCACTCCGGGGGCGAGCAGTACTTC. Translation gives CASRGSHSGGEQYF. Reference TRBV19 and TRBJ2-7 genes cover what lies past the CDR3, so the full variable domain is DGGITQSPKYLFRKEGQNVTLSCEQNLNHDAMYWYRQDPGQGLRLIYYSQIVNDFQKGDIAEGYSVSREKKESFPLTVTSAQKNPTAFYLCASRGSHSGGEQYFGPGTRLTVT.